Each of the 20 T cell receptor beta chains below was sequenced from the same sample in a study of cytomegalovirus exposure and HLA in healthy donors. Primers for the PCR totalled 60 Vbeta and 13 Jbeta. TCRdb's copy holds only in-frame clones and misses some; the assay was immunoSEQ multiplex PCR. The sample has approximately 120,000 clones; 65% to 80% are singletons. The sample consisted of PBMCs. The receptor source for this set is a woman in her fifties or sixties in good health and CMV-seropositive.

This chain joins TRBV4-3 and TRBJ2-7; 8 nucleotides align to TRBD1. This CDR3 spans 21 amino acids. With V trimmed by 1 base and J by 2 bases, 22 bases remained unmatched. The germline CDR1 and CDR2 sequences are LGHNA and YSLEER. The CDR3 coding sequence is TGCGCCAGCAGCCAAGCCCAGCTAGGGGAGAGACCGGACAGGGTCACCTACGAGCAGTACTTC. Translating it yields CASSQAQLGERPDRVTYEQYF.

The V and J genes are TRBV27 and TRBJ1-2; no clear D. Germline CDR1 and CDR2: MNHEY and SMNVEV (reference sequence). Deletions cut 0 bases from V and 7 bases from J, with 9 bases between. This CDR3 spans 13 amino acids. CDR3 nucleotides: TGTGCCAGCAGTTTATCGAGCCACGGTGGCTACACCTTC. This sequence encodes CASSLSSHGGYTF.

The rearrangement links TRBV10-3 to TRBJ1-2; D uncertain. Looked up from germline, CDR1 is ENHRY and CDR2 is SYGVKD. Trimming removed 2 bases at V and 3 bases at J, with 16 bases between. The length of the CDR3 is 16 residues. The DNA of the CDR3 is TGTGCCATCAGTGAGGCGCCTTCTTCGGGATACTATGGCTACACCTTC. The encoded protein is CAISEAPSSGYYGYTF.

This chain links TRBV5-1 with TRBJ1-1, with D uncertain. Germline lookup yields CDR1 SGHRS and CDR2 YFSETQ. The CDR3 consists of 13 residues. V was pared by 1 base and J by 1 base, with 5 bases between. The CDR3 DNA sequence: TGCGCCAGCAGCTTGTACACGAACACTGAAGCTTTCTTT. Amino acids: CASSLYTNTEAFF.

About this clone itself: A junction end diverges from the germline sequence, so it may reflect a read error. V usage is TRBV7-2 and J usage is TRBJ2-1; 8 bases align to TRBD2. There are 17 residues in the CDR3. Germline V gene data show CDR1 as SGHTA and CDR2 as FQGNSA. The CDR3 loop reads CASSLALGREDGNEQFF. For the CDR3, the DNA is TGTGCCAGCAGCCTAGCACTGGGGCGGGAGGATGGGAATGAGCAGTTCTTC.

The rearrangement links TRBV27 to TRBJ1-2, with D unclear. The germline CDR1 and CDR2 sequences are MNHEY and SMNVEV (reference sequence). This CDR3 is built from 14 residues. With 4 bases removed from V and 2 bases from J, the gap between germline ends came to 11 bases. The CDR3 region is CASSSPTQNYGYTF. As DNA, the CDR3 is TGTGCCAGCAGTTCACCGACTCAGAACTATGGCTACACCTTC.

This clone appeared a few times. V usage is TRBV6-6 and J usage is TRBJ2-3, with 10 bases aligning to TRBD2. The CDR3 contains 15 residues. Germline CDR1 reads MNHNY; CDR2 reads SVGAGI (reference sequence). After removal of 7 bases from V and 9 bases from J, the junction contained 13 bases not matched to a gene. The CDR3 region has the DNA TGTGCCAGCACCCCTAGCGGGGGCTCCTCATCGACGCAGTATTTT. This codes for CASTPSGGSSSTQYF.

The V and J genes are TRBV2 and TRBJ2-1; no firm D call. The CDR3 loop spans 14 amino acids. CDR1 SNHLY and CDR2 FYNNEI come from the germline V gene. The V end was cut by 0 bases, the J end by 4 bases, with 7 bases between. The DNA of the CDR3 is TGTGCCAGCAGTGAAGCCACTGAGTACAATGAGCAGTTCTTC. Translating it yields CASSEATEYNEQFF.

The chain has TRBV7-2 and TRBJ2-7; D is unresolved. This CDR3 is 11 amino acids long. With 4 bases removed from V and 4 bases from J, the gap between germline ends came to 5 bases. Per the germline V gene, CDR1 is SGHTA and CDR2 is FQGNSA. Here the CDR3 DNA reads TGTGCCAGCAGCTCTGAGTACGAGCAGTACTTC. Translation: CASSSEYEQYF.

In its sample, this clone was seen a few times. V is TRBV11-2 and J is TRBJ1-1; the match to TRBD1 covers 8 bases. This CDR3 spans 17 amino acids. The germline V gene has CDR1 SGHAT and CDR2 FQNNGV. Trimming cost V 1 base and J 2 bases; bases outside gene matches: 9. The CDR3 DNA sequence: TGTGCCAGCAGCTTAGGCACCAGGGGGCGATTTAACACTGAAGCTTTCTTT. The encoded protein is CASSLGTRGRFNTEAFF.

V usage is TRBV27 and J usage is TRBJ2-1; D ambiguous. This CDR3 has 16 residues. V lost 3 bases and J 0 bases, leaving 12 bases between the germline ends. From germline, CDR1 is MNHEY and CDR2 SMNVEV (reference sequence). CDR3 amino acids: CASSFQSQSSYNEQFF. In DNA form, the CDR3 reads TGTGCCAGCAGTTTCCAGTCACAGAGCTCCTACAATGAGCAGTTCTTC.

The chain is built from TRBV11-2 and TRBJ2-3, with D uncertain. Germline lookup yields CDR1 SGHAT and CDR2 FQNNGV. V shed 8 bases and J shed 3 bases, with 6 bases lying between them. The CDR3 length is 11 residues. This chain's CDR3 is CASRVTDTQYF. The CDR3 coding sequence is TGTGCCAGCCGGGTTACAGATACGCAGTATTTT.

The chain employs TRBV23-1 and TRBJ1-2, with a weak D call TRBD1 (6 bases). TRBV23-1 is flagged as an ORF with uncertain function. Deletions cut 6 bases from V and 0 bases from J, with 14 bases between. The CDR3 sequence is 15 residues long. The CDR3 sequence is CASRGALGANYGYTF. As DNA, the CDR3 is TGCGCCAGCAGGGGGGCTCTCGGAGCTAACTATGGCTACACCTTC.

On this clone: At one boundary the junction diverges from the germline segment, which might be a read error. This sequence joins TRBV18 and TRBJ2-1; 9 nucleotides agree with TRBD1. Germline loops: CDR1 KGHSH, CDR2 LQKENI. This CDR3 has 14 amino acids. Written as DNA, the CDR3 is TGTGCCAGCTCAACACCGGGACAGGGTTATGAGCAGTTCTTC. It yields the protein CASSTPGQGYEQFF.

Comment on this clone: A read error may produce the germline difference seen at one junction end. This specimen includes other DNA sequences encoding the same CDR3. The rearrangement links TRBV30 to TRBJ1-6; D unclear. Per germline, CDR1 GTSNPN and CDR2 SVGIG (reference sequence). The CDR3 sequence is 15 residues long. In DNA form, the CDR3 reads TGCGCCTGGATGGGCAGTAGCTCCTATAATTCACCCCTCCACTTT. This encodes CAWMGSSSYNSPLHF. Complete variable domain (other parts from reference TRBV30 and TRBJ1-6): SQTIHQWPATLVQPVGSPLSLECTVEGTSNPNLYWYRQAAGRGLQLLFYSVGIGQISSEVPQNLSASRPQDRQFILSSKKLLLSDSGFYLCAWMGSSSYNSPLHFGNGTRLTVT.

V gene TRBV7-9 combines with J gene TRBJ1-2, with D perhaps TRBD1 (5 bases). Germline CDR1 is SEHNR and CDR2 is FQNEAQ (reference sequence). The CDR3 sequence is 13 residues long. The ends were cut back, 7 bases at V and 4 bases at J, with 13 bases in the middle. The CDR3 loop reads CASTLTGSYGYTF. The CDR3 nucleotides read TGTGCCAGCACCCTCACAGGTTCCTATGGCTACACCTTC.

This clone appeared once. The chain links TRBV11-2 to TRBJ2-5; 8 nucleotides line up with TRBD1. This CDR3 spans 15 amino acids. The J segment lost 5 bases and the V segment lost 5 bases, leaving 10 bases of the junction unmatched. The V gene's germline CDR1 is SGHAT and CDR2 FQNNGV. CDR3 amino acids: CASSQRGTGGETQYF. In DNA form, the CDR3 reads TGTGCCAGCAGCCAAAGAGGAACAGGGGGGGAGACCCAGTACTTC.

CDR3 nucleotides: TGTGCCAGCAGCGGCGGAGGAAATAGCAATCAGCCCCAGCATTTT. Its translation is CASSGGGNSNQPQHF. This chain joins TRBV7-2 and TRBJ1-5; unclear D gene. The CDR3 extends over 15 amino acids. V dropped 5 bases and J dropped 0 bases, with 11 bases sitting between them. Germline V CDR1 and CDR2: SGHTA, FQGNSA. The full variable domain, in which reference TRBV7-2 and TRBJ1-5 provide the parts outside the CDR3, is GAGVSQSPSNKVTEKGKDVELRCDPISGHTALYWYRQSLGQGLEFLIYFQGNSAPDKSGLPSDRFSAERTGGSVSTLTIQRTQQEDSAVYLCASSGGGNSNQPQHFGDGTRLSIL.

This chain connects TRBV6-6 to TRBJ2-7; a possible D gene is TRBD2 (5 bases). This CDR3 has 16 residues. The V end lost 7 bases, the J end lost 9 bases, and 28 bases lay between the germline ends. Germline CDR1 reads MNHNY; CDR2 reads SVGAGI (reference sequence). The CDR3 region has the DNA TGTGCCAGCACCTCTTCTTCAGGACTCCCGGGTAATAGGCAGTACTTC. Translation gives CASTSSSGLPGNRQYF.

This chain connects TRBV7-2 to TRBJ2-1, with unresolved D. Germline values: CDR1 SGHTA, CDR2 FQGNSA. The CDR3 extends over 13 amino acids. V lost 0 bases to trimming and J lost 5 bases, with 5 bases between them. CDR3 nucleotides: TGTGCCAGCAGCTTAGCAAGAGACAATGAGCAGTTCTTC. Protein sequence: CASSLARDNEQFF.